A single sample is the source of the 14 T cell receptor beta chains below, sequenced in a study of T cell repertoires in cytomegalovirus infection. Their specific antigens are unknown. One entry per CDR3 protein, called by TCRdb with MiXCR from the reads. The sample includes about 470,000 distinct CDR3 sequences, about 42% of them seen just once. This specimen was cultured PBMCs, taken from culture after CMV antigen stimulation. The receptors were gathered from a human donor in good health (CMV status not recorded). Some clones in this sample may be carry-over from other donors' samples.

This clonotype came up a few times. The gene calls are TRBV12-3 or TRBV12-4 and TRBJ2-2, with 7 bases fitting TRBD1. V trimming: 6 bases; J trimming: 2 bases; junction bases outside the gene matches: 6. The CDR3 has 15 amino acids. CDR3 loop: CASSETGSNTGELFF. CDR3 sequence (DNA): TGTGCCAGCAGCGAGACAGGGAGTAACACCGGGGAGCTGTTTTTT.

There are a few counts of this clonotype. The rearrangement uses TRBV7-6 and TRBJ1-3; maybe TRBD1 (5 bases). The CDR3 has 15 amino acids. Per germline, CDR1 SGHVS and CDR2 FNYEAQ. V lost 5 bases, J lost 0 bases, and 11 bases lay in between. The CDR3 region is CASSPGQASGNTIYF. The CDR3, as DNA: TGTGCCAGCAGCCCCGGACAAGCCTCTGGAAACACCATATATTTT.

J is TRBJ2-5 and V is TRBV11-2; D is perhaps TRBD1 (6 bases). The CDR3 is 17 residues long. With 1 base removed from V and 3 bases from J, the gap between germline ends came to 18 bases. Germline CDR1 SGHAT, CDR2 FQNNGV. The CDR3 DNA is TGTGCCAGCAGCTTAGGGCGCTTTGAGAGGGGGAAAGAGACCCAGTACTTC. Translation: CASSLGRFERGKETQYF.

The rearrangement joins TRBV27 to TRBJ2-7, with TRBD2 matching 7 bases. The CDR3 sequence is 15 residues long. The germline gives CDR1 MNHEY, CDR2 SMNVEV (reference sequence). The ends lost 6 bases at V and 3 bases at J; junction bases unmatched: 11. CDR3 region: CASSRLALSDYEQYF. The CDR3 DNA follows: TGTGCCAGCAGCCGACTAGCCCTCTCTGACTACGAGCAGTACTTC.

There are a few counts of this clonotype. CDR3: CASKRLAGRNEQFF. CDR3 nucleotide sequence: TGTGCCAGCAAACGGTTAGCGGGTCGGAATGAGCAGTTCTTC. The rearrangement links TRBV7-2 to TRBJ2-1, with 7 bases aligning to TRBD2. CDR1 is SGHTA and CDR2 is FQGNSA in the germline V gene. CDR3 length equals 14 residues. The junction had 10 bases not matched to a gene; V was cut back by 7 bases and J by 7 bases.

The CDR3 loop is CSVAGLAYETQYF. DNA of the CDR3: TGCAGCGTTGCGGGACTAGCGTACGAGACCCAGTACTTC. J is TRBJ2-5 and V is TRBV29-1, with 10 bases fitting TRBD2. V was pared by 4 bases and J by 5 bases, with 4 bases of the junction left unmatched. This CDR3 comprises 13 residues. Germline lookup yields CDR1 SQVTM and CDR2 ANQGSEA.

V usage is TRBV11-3 and J usage is TRBJ2-1; 9 bases map to TRBD1. Germline V gene sequence: CDR1 SGHNT, CDR2 YENEEA. This CDR3 has 15 residues. The trim removed 5 bases at V and 7 bases at J, leaving 9 bases unmatched. This chain's CDR3 is CASSVGKTGGNEQFF. CDR3 nucleotides: TGTGCCAGCAGCGTGGGGAAGACAGGGGGTAATGAGCAGTTCTTC. Variable domain in full (rest from reference TRBV11-3 and TRBJ2-1): EAGVVQSPRYKIIEKKQPVAFWCNPISGHNTLYWYLQNLGQGPELLIRYENEEAVDDSQLPKDRFSAERLKGVDSTLKIQPAELGDSAVYLCASSVGKTGGNEQFFGPGTRLTVL.

This clonotype has only a few counts. The rearrangement joins TRBV7-9 to TRBJ1-1, with a possible D match to TRBD1 (6 bases). V lost 2 bases, J lost 1 base, and 11 bases lay in between. CDR1 is SEHNR, CDR2 FQNEAQ, per germline (reference sequence). CDR3 length equals 15 residues. The CDR3 DNA follows: TGTGCCAGCAGCTTACTAACAGGGACGAACACTGAAGCTTTCTTT. Translated: CASSLLTGTNTEAFF.

The genes are TRBV6-6 and TRBJ2-3; maybe TRBD2 (5 bases). This CDR3 is 16 amino acids long. Trimming removed 6 bases at V and 4 bases at J, with 20 bases between. Per the germline V gene, CDR1 is MNHNY and CDR2 is SVGAGI (reference sequence). The CDR3 sequence: CASSLSVLVGADTQYF. CDR3 nucleotide sequence: TGTGCCAGCAGCCTATCCGTACTAGTTGGGGCAGATACGCAGTATTTT.

This clonotype has more than one count but fewer than ten. The J gene is TRBJ2-1, the V gene TRBV20-1; the match to TRBD2 covers 8 bases. The CDR3 is made up of 16 amino acids. The junction had 11 bases not matched to a gene; V was cut back by 0 bases and J by 7 bases. CDR1 and CDR2 (germline): DFQATT, SNEGSKA (reference sequence). Here the CDR3 DNA reads TGCAGTGCTAGAGATTTTTGGCGGGAGGCCGGAAATGAGCAGTTCTTC. Protein: CSARDFWREAGNEQFF.

The chain employs TRBV29-1 and TRBJ2-4; 9 nucleotides match TRBD1. Per germline, CDR1 SQVTM and CDR2 ANQGSEA. This CDR3 has 13 residues. Trimming took 4 bases from V and 8 from J; bases not matched to a gene: 6. The CDR3 is CSVVRDRVDIQYF. CDR3 nucleotide sequence: TGCAGCGTTGTCCGGGACAGGGTGGACATTCAGTACTTC.

The rearrangement links TRBV12-3 or TRBV12-4 to TRBJ1-1; no firm D call. The CDR3 has 12 amino acids. Trimming left V 6 bases short and J 1 base short, with 6 bases between. The CDR3 reads CASRKRNTEAFF. The DNA of the CDR3 is TGTGCCAGCAGAAAGAGGAACACTGAAGCTTTCTTT.

CDR3 sequence: CARSLVAGAPGGDTQYF. CDR3 coding DNA: TGTGCCCGGAGCTTAGTTGCGGGGGCCCCCGGGGGAGATACGCAGTATTTT. V usage is TRBV7-2 and J usage is TRBJ2-3, with D perhaps TRBD2 (7 bases). Trimming stripped 11 bases from V and 5 bases from J, with 29 bases between. Looked up from germline, CDR1 is SGHTA and CDR2 is FQGNSA. The CDR3 totals 17 residues.

This rearrangement joins TRBV4-2 to TRBJ2-2; possibly TRBD1 for D (7 bases). CDR1 LGHNA and CDR2 YNFKEQ come from the germline V gene. The CDR3 covers 17 residues. Trimming shortened V by 1 base and J by 4 bases, and 16 bases separated the two germline ends. The CDR3 protein is CASSQGEETGLTGELFF. The DNA for the CDR3 is TGTGCCAGCAGCCAAGGGGAGGAGACAGGGCTCACCGGGGAGCTGTTTTTT.